The 2 T cell receptor beta chains in this list originate from one sample, sequenced in a study of T cells after yellow fever vaccination. TCRdb used MiXCR to reprocess the 5' RACE reads, holding one entry per CDR3 protein. The top ten clones hold approximately 15% of a sample with a few hundred thousand distinct CDR3 sequences, about 15% of them seen once. Sequenced here: PBMCs, sampled less than 6 days after the first yellow fever vaccination. These receptor sequences come from a man aged 18 to 30 who received the YFV17D yellow fever vaccine.

The V call is TRBV28, the J call TRBJ2-5, with no clear D. Trimming removed 8 bases at V and 2 bases at J, with 18 bases between. Per germline, CDR1 MDHEN and CDR2 SYDVKM. There are 15 residues in the CDR3. The CDR3 is CASRSGSPLQETQYF. CDR3 in DNA: TGTGCCAGCCGCTCAGGAAGCCCCCTACAAGAGACCCAGTACTTC.

This clonotype was observed a handful of times. CDR3 bases: TGTGCCAGCAGCAAAAGGAGGGGCGGGGGTGGCACCGGGGAGCTGTTTTTT. Translation: CASSKRRGGGGTGELFF. V gene TRBV21-1 combines with J gene TRBJ2-2; no DNA check was done on the table's D call, TRBD1. TRBV21-1 is marked as a pseudogene. This CDR3 has 17 amino acids.